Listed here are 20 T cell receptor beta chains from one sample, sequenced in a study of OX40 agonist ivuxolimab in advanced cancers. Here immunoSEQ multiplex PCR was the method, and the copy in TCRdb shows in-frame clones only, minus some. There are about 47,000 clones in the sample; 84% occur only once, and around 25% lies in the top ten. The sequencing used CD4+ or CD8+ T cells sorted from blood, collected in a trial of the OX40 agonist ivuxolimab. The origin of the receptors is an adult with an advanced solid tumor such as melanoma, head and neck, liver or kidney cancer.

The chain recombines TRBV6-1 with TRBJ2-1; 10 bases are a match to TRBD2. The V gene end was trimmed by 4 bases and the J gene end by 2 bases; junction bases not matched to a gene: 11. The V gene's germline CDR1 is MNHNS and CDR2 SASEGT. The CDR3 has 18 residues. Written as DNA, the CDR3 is TGTGCCAGCAGTGTAGAGGGGCTAGCGGGAGCCACCTACAATGAGCAGTTCTTC. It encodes CASSVEGLAGATYNEQFF.

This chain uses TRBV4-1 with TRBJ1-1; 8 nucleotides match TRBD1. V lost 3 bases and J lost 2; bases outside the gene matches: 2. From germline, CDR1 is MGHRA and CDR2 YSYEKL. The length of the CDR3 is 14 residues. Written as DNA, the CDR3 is TGCGCCAGCAGCCATGACAGGGGCAACACTGAAGCTTTCTTT. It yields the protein CASSHDRGNTEAFF.

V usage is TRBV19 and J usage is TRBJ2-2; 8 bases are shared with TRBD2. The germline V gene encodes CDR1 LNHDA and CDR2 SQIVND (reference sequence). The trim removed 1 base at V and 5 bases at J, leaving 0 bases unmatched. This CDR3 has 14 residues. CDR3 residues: CASSIGGRTGELFF. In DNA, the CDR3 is TGTGCCAGTAGTATAGGCGGGAGGACCGGGGAGCTGTTTTTT.

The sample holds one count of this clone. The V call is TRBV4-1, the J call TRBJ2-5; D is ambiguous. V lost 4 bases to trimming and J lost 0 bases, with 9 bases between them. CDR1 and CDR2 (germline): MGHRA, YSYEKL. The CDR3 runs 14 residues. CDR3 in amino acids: CASSPAEYQETQYF. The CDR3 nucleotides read TGCGCCAGCAGCCCAGCAGAGTACCAAGAGACCCAGTACTTC.

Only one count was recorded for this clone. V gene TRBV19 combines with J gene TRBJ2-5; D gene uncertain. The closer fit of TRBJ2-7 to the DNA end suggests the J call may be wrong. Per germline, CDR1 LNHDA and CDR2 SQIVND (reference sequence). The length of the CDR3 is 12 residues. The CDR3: CASSPGSYEQYF. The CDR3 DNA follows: TGTGCCAGTAGTCCCGGGTCCTACGAGCAGTACTTC.

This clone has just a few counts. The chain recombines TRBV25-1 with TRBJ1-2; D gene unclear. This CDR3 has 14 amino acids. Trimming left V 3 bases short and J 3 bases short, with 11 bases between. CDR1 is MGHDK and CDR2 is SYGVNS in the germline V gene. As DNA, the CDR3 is TGTGCCAGCAGTGACCCAAGTCTGCACTATGGCTACACCTTC. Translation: CASSDPSLHYGYTF.

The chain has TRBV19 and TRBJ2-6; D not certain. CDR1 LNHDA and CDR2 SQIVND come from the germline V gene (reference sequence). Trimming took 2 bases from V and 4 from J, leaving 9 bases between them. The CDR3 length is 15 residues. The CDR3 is CASSIRPAGANVLTF. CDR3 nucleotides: TGTGCCAGTAGTATACGACCAGCCGGGGCCAACGTCCTGACTTTC.

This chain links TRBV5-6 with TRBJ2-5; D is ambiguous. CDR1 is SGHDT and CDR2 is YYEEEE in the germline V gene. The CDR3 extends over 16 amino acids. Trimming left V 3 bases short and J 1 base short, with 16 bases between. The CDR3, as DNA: TGTGCCAGCAGCTCAATCACCGGCGGAGCCCAAGAGACCCAGTACTTC. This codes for CASSSITGGAQETQYF. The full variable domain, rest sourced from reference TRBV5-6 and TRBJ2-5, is DAGVTQSPTHLIKTRGQQVTLRCSPKSGHDTVSWYQQALGQGPQFIFQYYEEEERQRGNFPDRFSGHQFPNYSSELNVNALLLGDSALYLCASSSITGGAQETQYFGPGTRLLVL.

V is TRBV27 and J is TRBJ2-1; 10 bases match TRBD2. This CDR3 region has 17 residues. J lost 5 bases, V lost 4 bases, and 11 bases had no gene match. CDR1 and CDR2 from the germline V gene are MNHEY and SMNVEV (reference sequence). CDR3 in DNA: TGTGCCAGCAGTTCGTCACTCGGACTAGCGGCCCACAATGAGCAGTTCTTC. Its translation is CASSSSLGLAAHNEQFF.

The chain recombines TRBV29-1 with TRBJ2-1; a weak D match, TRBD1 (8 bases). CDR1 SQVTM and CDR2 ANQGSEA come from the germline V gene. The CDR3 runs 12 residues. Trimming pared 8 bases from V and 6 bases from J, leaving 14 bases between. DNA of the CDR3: TGCAGCTCGACAGGGGAGGGCAATGAGCAGTTCTTC. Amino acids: CSSTGEGNEQFF.

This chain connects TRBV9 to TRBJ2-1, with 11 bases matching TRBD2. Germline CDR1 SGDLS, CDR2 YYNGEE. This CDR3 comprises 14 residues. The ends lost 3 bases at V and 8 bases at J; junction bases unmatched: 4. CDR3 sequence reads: CASSALAGGDEQFF. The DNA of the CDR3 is TGTGCCAGCAGCGCCCTAGCGGGGGGCGATGAGCAGTTCTTC.

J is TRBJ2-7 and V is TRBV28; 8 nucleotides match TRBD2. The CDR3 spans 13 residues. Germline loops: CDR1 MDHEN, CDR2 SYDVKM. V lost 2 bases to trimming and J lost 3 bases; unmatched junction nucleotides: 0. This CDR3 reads CASSLAGGYEQYF. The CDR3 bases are TGTGCCAGCAGTTTAGCGGGGGGCTACGAGCAGTACTTC. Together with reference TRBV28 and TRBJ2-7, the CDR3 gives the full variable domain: DVKVTQSSRYLVKRTGEKVFLECVQDMDHENMFWYRQDPGLGLRLIYFSYDVKMKEKGDIPEGYSVSREKKERFSLILESASTNQTSMYLCASSLAGGYEQYFGPGTRLTVT.

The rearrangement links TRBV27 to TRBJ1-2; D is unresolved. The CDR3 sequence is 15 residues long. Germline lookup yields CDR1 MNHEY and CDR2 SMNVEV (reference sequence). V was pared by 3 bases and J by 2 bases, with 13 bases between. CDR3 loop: CASSFLQEGNYGYTF. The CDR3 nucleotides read TGTGCCAGCAGTTTTCTCCAGGAGGGAAACTATGGCTACACCTTC.

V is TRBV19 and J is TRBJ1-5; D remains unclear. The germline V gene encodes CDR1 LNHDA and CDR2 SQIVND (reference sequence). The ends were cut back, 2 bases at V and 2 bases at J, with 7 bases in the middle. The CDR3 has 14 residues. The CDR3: CASSIPGGNQPQHF. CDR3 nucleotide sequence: TGTGCCAGTAGTATACCCGGGGGCAATCAGCCCCAGCATTTT.

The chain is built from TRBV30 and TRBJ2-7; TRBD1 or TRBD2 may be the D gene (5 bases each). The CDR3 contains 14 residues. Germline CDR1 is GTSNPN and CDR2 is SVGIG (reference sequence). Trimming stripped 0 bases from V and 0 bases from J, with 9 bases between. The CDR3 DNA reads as TGTGCCTGGAGTGTCGGGGCCGGCTCCTACGAGCAGTACTTC. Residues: CAWSVGAGSYEQYF.

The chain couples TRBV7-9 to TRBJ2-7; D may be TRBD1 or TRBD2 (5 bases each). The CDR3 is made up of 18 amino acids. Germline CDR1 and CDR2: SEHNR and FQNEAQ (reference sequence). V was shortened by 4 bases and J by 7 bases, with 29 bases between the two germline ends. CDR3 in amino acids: CASSSPTPVGTFPGEQYF. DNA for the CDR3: TGTGCCAGCAGCTCACCCACCCCGGTGGGGACCTTCCCGGGGGAGCAGTACTTC.

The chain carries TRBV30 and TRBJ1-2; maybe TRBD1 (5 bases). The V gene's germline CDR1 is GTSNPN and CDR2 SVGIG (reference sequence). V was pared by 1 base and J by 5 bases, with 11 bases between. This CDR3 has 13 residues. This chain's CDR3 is CAWSEGEGYGYTF. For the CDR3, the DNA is TGTGCCTGGAGTGAAGGGGAGGGGTATGGCTACACCTTC.

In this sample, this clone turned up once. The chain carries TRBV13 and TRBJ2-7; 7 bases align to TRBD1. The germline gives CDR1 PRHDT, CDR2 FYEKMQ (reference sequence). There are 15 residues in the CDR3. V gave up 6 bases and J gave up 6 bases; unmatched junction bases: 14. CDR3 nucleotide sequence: TGTGCCAGCAGACCGAGACAGGGCCTCGACTCCGAGCAGTACTTC. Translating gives CASRPRQGLDSEQYF. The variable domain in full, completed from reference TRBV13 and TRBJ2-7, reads AAGVIQSPRHLIKEKRETATLKCYPIPRHDTVYWYQQGPGQDPQFLISFYEKMQSDKGSIPDRFSAQQFSDYHSELNMSSLELGDSALYFCASRPRQGLDSEQYFGPGTRLTVT.

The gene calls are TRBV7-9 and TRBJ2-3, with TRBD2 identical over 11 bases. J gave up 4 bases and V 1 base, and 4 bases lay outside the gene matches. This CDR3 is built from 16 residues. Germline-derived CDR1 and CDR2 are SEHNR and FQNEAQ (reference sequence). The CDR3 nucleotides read TGTGCCAGCAGCTTAGTTAGCGGGGGGGCCGCAGATACGCAGTATTTT. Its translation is CASSLVSGGAADTQYF.

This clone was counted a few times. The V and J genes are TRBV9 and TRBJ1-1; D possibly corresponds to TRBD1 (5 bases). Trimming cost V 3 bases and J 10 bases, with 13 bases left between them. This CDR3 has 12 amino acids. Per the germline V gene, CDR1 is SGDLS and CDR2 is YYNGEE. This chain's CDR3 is CASSAVGQGAFF. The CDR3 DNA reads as TGTGCCAGCAGCGCCGTAGGCCAGGGAGCTTTCTTT.